A selection of T cell receptor beta chains follows, all from one sample in a study of response to subunit inactivated influenza vaccine. TCRdb reprocessed the RT-PCR reads via MiXCR and lists one record per CDR3 protein. The sample lists over 800,000 distinct CDR3 sequences; 21% were seen once. The sample was PBMCs from blood, taken about 5 days after vaccination. These receptors all come from a man aged 50 or older who received an inactivated influenza vaccine. The CDR3 runs from the conserved cysteine through the conserved F or W. D genes are given only for firm matches.

j_call v_call cdr3_length d_call cdr3_aa
TRBJ1-2 TRBV12-3/TRBV12-4 14 . CASSLVPQGDGYTF
TRBJ1-4 TRBV30 14 TRBD1 CAWSEGQGNEKLFF
TRBJ1-1 TRBV20-1 14 TRBD1 CSARKGQGDTEAFF
TRBJ2-3 TRBV7-3 13 . CASSSQGLDTQYF
TRBJ2-4 TRBV7-2 16 . CASSLSQALSGNIQYF
TRBJ2-7 TRBV6-1 15 . CASSGTGTPAYEQYF
TRBJ2-7 TRBV12-3/TRBV12-4 14 . CASSLRGPHYEQYF
TRBJ2-6 TRBV5-1 17 TRBD1 CASSLQGTPGGANVLTF
TRBJ2-7 TRBV28 19 . CASSLFNGTLTSLAHEQYF
TRBJ2-7 TRBV5-1 14 . CASSFISTGSEQYF
TRBJ2-2 TRBV2 14 . CASSEEGGTGELFF
TRBJ2-7 TRBV20-1 12 TRBD1 CSAPDRHWEQYF
TRBJ2-5 TRBV20-1 11 . CSAILWETQYF
TRBJ2-1 TRBV11-2 15 TRBD2 CASIISGGASVEQFF
TRBJ2-3 TRBV10-3 13 . CAISESQADTQYF
TRBJ2-1 TRBV12-3/TRBV12-4 19 TRBD2 CASSLMTSGGSPGLNEQFF
TRBJ2-7 TRBV10-3 13 TRBD1 CAISNTGDYEQYF
TRBJ2-4 TRBV5-6 19 TRBD2 CASWAAGDYPDLAKNIQYF
TRBJ2-7 TRBV28 14 . CASTLQGSSYEQYF
TRBJ1-1 TRBV9 13 . CASSAQGSAEAFF
TRBJ2-7 TRBV28 11 . CASSLVLEQYF
TRBJ1-5 TRBV6-2/TRBV6-3 12 . CASSYSAQPQHF
TRBJ1-4 TRBV18 13 TRBD1 CASSQGADEKLFF
TRBJ2-7 TRBV20-1 16 . CSARDSEGQYNYEQYF
TRBJ2-5 TRBV20-1 16 TRBD1 CSAGVMTGGEKETQYF
TRBJ2-7 TRBV6-1 13 TRBD2 CASIPGGPYEQYF
TRBJ2-5 TRBV7-2 15 . CASSAPQRSQETQYF
TRBJ1-2 TRBV5-1 14 . CASSLDFINYGYTF
TRBJ2-2 TRBV7-3 14 . CASAREGNTGELFF
TRBJ2-7 TRBV21-1 20 . CASSARLDHVYCQGIYEQYF
TRBJ2-3 TRBV7-9 13 TRBD1 CASSSTGADTQYF
TRBJ2-7 TRBV7-2 15 TRBD1 CASSPLTGAAYEQYF
TRBJ2-7 TRBV11-1 18 TRBD2 CASSLLPRGSGRSSEQYF
TRBJ2-1 TRBV6-2/TRBV6-3 15 . CASSYRWGTYNEQFF
TRBJ2-7 TRBV20-1 14 . CSAREGGGSDEQYF
TRBJ2-7 TRBV4-2 15 . CASSQETEWGYEQYF
TRBJ2-1 TRBV15 15 . CATSRDMGGNNEQFF
TRBJ2-3 TRBV6-2/TRBV6-3 14 . CASSYPPKSDTQYF
TRBJ2-1 TRBV5-1 16 TRBD2 CASSFSRLAGVHEQFF
TRBJ2-2 TRBV6-2/TRBV6-3 16 . CASSPSARTVTGELFF
TRBJ2-2 TRBV7-2 14 . CASSLVLGTGELFF
TRBJ1-2 TRBV6-1 16 . CASSQGLPSLSYGYTF
TRBJ2-7 TRBV6-5 15 TRBD1 CASSFDRGSSYEQYF
TRBJ2-1 TRBV7-8 17 TRBD1 CASSKTRTGGANNEQFF